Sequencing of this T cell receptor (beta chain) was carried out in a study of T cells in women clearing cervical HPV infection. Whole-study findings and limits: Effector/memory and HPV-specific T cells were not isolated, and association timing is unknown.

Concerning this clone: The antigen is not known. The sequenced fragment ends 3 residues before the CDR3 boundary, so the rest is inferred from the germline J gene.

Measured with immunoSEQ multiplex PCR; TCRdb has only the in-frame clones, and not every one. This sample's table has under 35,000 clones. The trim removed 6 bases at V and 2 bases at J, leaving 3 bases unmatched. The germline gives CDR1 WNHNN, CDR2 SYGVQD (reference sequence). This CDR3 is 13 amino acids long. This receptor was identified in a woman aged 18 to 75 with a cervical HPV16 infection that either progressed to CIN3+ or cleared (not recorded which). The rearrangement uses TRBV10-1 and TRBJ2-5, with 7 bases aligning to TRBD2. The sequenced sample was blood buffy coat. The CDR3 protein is CASSRTRQETQYF. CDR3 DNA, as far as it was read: TGCGCCAGCAGCCGGACTAGACAAGAGACC.